This T cell receptor beta chain was sequenced during a study of a mutant IDH1 vaccine in newly diagnosed glioma. Across the study: Pretreatment consisted of radiotherapy, temozolomide, or both, with most receiving both.

As to this clone: Its antigen is unknown.

The CDR3 length is 13 residues. V gave up 4 bases and J gave up 10 bases; unmatched junction bases: 7. Per the germline V gene, CDR1 is SGHAT and CDR2 is FQNNGV. The protocol was immunoSEQ multiplex PCR, while the TCRdb copy is restricted to in-frame clones and leaves out a portion. The table lists approximately 84,000 clones, 70% to 90% of them singletons, with more than 4.5% in the top ten. Indicated time point: week 47, end of study. A single vaccine dose contained 300 ug of mutant IDH1 20-mer peptide, and topical imiquimod was used with it. This sequence originates from a man aged 35-49 years with glioma. The starting material was PBMCs, obtained from a glioma patient whose treatment included an IDH1 peptide vaccine. The V and J genes are TRBV11-2 and TRBJ2-7; TRBD1 matches at 10 bases. The chain's CDR3 is CASSSSRDRGQYF. The CDR3 nucleotides are TGTGCCAGCAGCTCTAGCCGGGACAGGGGACAGTACTTC.